Listed here are 29 T cell receptor beta chains from one sample, sequenced in a study of control samples from healthy donors and cancer patients. The method was immunoSEQ multiplex PCR; TCRdb's version includes in-frame clones alone and lacks a portion of them. The sample carries more than 150,000 clones, over 85% recorded once. The material sequenced was blood. These receptors were collected from a man between 18 and 35 years old in good health.

V gene TRBV28 combines with J gene TRBJ1-3; D remains unclear. The V gene lost 1 base and the J gene lost 4 bases, with 8 bases spanning the gap. Per germline, CDR1 MDHEN and CDR2 SYDVKM. This CDR3 is 14 amino acids long. The chain's CDR3 is CASSLLSRGNTIYF. DNA for the CDR3: TGTGCCAGCAGTTTATTAAGTCGGGGAAACACCATATATTTT.

CDR3 in amino acids: CATRGQGTEAFF. The CDR3 DNA reads as TGTGCCACCAGGGGACAGGGGACTGAAGCTTTCTTT. The chain joins TRBV19 to TRBJ1-1; 10 bases match TRBD1. CDR1 and CDR2 from the germline V gene are LNHDA and SQIVND (reference sequence). This CDR3 region has 12 residues. Losses at the gene ends were 10 bases for V and 5 bases for J; bases not matched to a gene: 4.

The J gene is TRBJ2-3, the V gene TRBV5-4; 9 positions match TRBD2. Germline CDR1 SGHNT, CDR2 YYREEE (reference sequence). CDR3 length equals 17 residues. V shed 0 bases, J shed 0 bases, and the junction held 5 bases outside the gene matches. CDR3 protein: CASSLVVAGASTDTQYF. The CDR3 DNA is TGTGCCAGCAGCTTGGTGGTAGCGGGGGCCAGCACAGATACGCAGTATTTT. The full variable domain, completed using reference TRBV5-4 and TRBJ2-3, is ETGVTQSPTHLIKTRGQQVTLRCSSQSGHNTVSWYQQALGQGPQFIFQYYREEENGRGNFPPRFSGLQFPNYSSELNVNALELDDSALYLCASSLVVAGASTDTQYFGPGTRLTVL.

The rearrangement uses TRBV19 and TRBJ1-2; tentative D call: TRBD1 (5 bases). CDR3 length equals 15 residues. The germline gives CDR1 LNHDA, CDR2 SQIVND (reference sequence). Trimming left V 5 bases short and J 2 bases short, with 15 bases between. The CDR3 is CASSLPARGNYGYTF. The CDR3 DNA reads TGTGCCAGTAGTCTCCCGGCCCGGGGGAACTATGGCTACACCTTC.

This clone was detected only a few times. The chain joins TRBV2 to TRBJ1-3, with D tentatively TRBD1 (5 bases). Between the trimmed V and J ends, which lost 4 bases and 0 bases, there was a span of 13 bases. Germline CDR1 reads SNHLY; CDR2 reads FYNNEI. The CDR3 has 16 residues. CDR3 residues: CASSVGGAFSGNTIYF. Here the CDR3 DNA reads TGTGCCAGCAGTGTTGGCGGGGCTTTCTCTGGAAACACCATATATTTT.

This chain links TRBV5-1 with TRBJ2-2; D possibly corresponds to TRBD2 (6 bases). The CDR3 has 15 residues. The germline CDR1 and CDR2 sequences are SGHRS and YFSETQ. V was pared by 3 bases and J by 0 bases, with 9 bases between. The CDR3 sequence is CASSSGEANTGELFF. CDR3 coding DNA: TGCGCCAGCAGCTCGGGGGAAGCGAACACCGGGGAGCTGTTTTTT.

This clone occurred a few times. The V gene is TRBV30, the J gene TRBJ1-2; 8 bases are shared with TRBD1. Germline CDR1 is GTSNPN and CDR2 is SVGIG (reference sequence). The CDR3 runs 14 residues. The V and J ends lost 4 bases and 2 bases, in that order; junction bases with no gene match: 6. Here the CDR3 reads CAWTRGLLNYGYTF. CDR3 nucleotides: TGTGCCTGGACCAGGGGGCTTTTAAACTATGGCTACACCTTC.

The chain combines TRBV29-1 with TRBJ1-1; D is unresolved. The CDR3 is 13 amino acids. V was cut by 5 bases and J by 6 bases, with 16 bases left in between. Germline V gene data show CDR1 as SQVTM and CDR2 as ANQGSEA. The CDR3 reads CSVQPVLSAEAFF. CDR3 DNA: TGCAGCGTTCAGCCGGTCCTATCCGCTGAAGCTTTCTTT.

The CDR3 DNA sequence: TGTGCCAGCAGCTTAGTCGGGGTCAACACTGAAGCTTTCTTT. Protein sequence: CASSLVGVNTEAFF. This chain joins TRBV11-2 and TRBJ1-1; D is unclear. The CDR3 has 14 amino acids. Germline CDR1 SGHAT, CDR2 FQNNGV. Trimming cost V 1 base and J 2 bases, with 8 bases left between them.

The J gene is TRBJ1-1, the V gene TRBV25-1; D ambiguous. The CDR3 is 14 residues long. Deletions cut 1 base from V and 5 bases from J, with 11 bases between. Germline V gives CDR1 MGHDK, CDR2 SYGVNS. CDR3 sequence reads: CASSESLGRTEAFF. Written as DNA, the CDR3 is TGTGCCAGCAGTGAATCTTTGGGTAGGACTGAAGCTTTCTTT.

The chain links TRBV11-2 to TRBJ1-1; possibly TRBD1 for D (5 bases). The ends were cut back, 4 bases at V and 5 bases at J, with 17 bases in the middle. The germline V gene encodes CDR1 SGHAT and CDR2 FQNNGV. This CDR3 region has 15 residues. CDR3 coding DNA: TGTGCCAGCAGCTCCCCCACGAGGGGTGAAACTGAAGCTTTCTTT. This translates into CASSSPTRGETEAFF.

The chain recombines TRBV10-3 with TRBJ1-3, with D uncertain. The CDR3 is made up of 16 amino acids. V shed 1 base and J shed 0 bases, with 10 bases lying between them. CDR1 and CDR2 from the germline V gene are ENHRY and SYGVKD. CDR3 coding DNA: TGTGCCATCAGTGAGTTAGCAGGTTCCTCTGGAAACACCATATATTTT. It encodes CAISELAGSSGNTIYF.

The chain has TRBV3-1 (or the pseudogene TRBV3-2) and TRBJ2-1, with D possibly TRBD2 on 6 matching bases. The CDR3 has 14 residues. Germline V lookup: CDR1 LGHDT, CDR2 YNNKEL (reference sequence). Trimming pared 4 bases from V and 6 bases from J, leaving 13 bases between. CDR3 protein: CASSPQRRGNEQFF. CDR3 DNA: TGTGCCAGCAGCCCTCAAAGGCGGGGCAATGAGCAGTTCTTC.

In the case of this clone: The junction departs from germline at one end; a sequencing error may be responsible. The chain combines TRBV29-1 with TRBJ1-1, with D hard to call. This CDR3 contains 12 residues. Germline CDR1 is SQVTM and CDR2 is ANQGSEA. The CDR3 here is CSVEAGGTEAFF. The DNA of the CDR3 is TGCAGCGTGGAAGCCGGTGGCACTGAAGCTTTCTTT.

The chain couples TRBV4-2 to TRBJ2-3; 9 nucleotides agree with TRBD2. Germline V gives CDR1 LGHNA, CDR2 YNFKEQ. After removal of 4 bases from V and 4 bases from J, the junction contained 3 bases not matched to a gene. The CDR3 totals 14 residues. Written as DNA, the CDR3 is TGTGCCAGCAGCCCGGGACTAGCAGCAGATACGCAGTATTTT. It is translated as CASSPGLAADTQYF.

This chain links TRBV2 with TRBJ1-6, with D unresolved. The CDR3 is 15 amino acids. Per germline, CDR1 SNHLY and CDR2 FYNNEI. V was trimmed by 3 bases and J by 5 bases, leaving 11 bases between them. DNA of the CDR3: TGTGCCAGCAGTGAGCGGGTATTGAATAATTCACCCCTCCACTTT. This sequence encodes CASSERVLNNSPLHF.

The rearrangement links TRBV10-2 to TRBJ2-7; D may match TRBD1 or TRBD2 (7 bases each). Trimming took off 3 bases at V and 2 bases at J, with 11 bases between the two ends. The CDR3 contains 14 residues. Germline lookup yields CDR1 WSHSY and CDR2 SAAADI. The CDR3 region is CASSDPGGAYEQYF. Written as DNA, the CDR3 is TGCGCCAGCAGTGACCCAGGGGGGGCCTACGAGCAGTACTTC.

The CDR3 DNA follows: TGTGCCTGGAGCGATCTCGTGACTAGCGGGGTCGGGGAGCTGTTTTTT. Its translation: CAWSDLVTSGVGELFF. The J gene is TRBJ2-2, the V gene TRBV30; TRBD2 matches at 11 bases. The CDR3 is 16 amino acids. Germline values: CDR1 GTSNPN, CDR2 SVGIG (reference sequence). The V segment lost 3 bases and the J segment 7 bases; nucleotides outside the gene matches: 10.

This sequence joins TRBV7-8 and TRBJ1-5, with D hard to call. The germline V gene has CDR1 SGHVS and CDR2 FQNEAQ. This CDR3 has 13 amino acids. V lost 5 bases and J 8 bases, leaving 13 bases between the germline ends. CDR3 coding DNA: TGTGCCAGCAGCCTCCGAACTTCGGAGCCCCAGCATTTT. This codes for CASSLRTSEPQHF.

V and J are TRBV10-3 and TRBJ2-2; D uncertain. Trimming stripped 7 bases from V and 0 bases from J, with 6 bases between. Germline values: CDR1 ENHRY, CDR2 SYGVKD. The CDR3 consists of 13 residues. Written as DNA, the CDR3 is TGTGCCATCATAGCCCCGAACACCGGGGAGCTGTTTTTT. Translating gives CAIIAPNTGELFF.

The chain couples TRBV5-5 to TRBJ1-5; weak D call: TRBD1 (5 bases). The V end lost 0 bases, the J end lost 2 bases, and 12 bases lay between the germline ends. This CDR3 is built from 16 residues. Germline V gene sequence: CDR1 SGHKS, CDR2 YYEKEE (reference sequence). DNA of the CDR3: TGTGCCAGCAGCTTGGAGGCAGGGTTGGGCAATCAGCCCCAGCATTTT. Translating it yields CASSLEAGLGNQPQHF. The full variable domain, completed using reference TRBV5-5 and TRBJ1-5, is DAGVTQSPTHLIKTRGQQVTLRCSPISGHKSVSWYQQVLGQGPQFIFQYYEKEERGRGNFPDRFSARQFPNYSSELNVNALLLGDSALYLCASSLEAGLGNQPQHFGDGTRLSIL.

The CDR3 here is CASSSRDGHPSYEQYF. CDR3 DNA: TGTGCCAGCAGTTCCCGGGACGGCCATCCCTCCTACGAGCAGTACTTC. The chain carries TRBV28 and TRBJ2-7, with D possibly called TRBD1 or TRBD2 (5 bases each). Trimming took 4 bases from V and 0 from J, leaving 16 bases between them. The germline V gene has CDR1 MDHEN and CDR2 SYDVKM. The CDR3 totals 16 residues.

This chain links TRBV6-5 with TRBJ2-3; 8 positions match TRBD2. The CDR3 is 15 amino acids. Trimming at V came to 1 base and at J to 2 bases, leaving 2 bases not matched to a gene. CDR1 MNHEY and CDR2 SVGAGI come from the germline V gene. The CDR3 here is CASSYFGGDTDTQYF. The CDR3 DNA is TGTGCCAGCAGTTACTTCGGGGGGGACACAGATACGCAGTATTTT.

The rearrangement uses TRBV29-1 and TRBJ2-7; 12 nucleotides match TRBD1. Germline assignment: CDR1 SQVTM and CDR2 ANQGSEA. Germline trimming cut 6 bases from V and 8 bases from J; bases unmatched to any gene: 8. The CDR3 is made up of 13 amino acids. The CDR3, as DNA: TGCAGCGTCCCCGGGACAGGGGGCGCGAAGCAGTACTTC. Amino acids: CSVPGTGGAKQYF.

This chain links TRBV5-1 with TRBJ2-7; D gene ambiguous. The CDR3 runs to 14 residues. V lost 0 bases and J lost 3, with 10 bases in between. Germline V gene lookup returns CDR1 SGHRS and CDR2 YFSETQ. The CDR3 reads CASSLVTSNYEQYF. DNA of the CDR3: TGCGCCAGCAGCTTGGTAACAAGCAACTACGAGCAGTACTTC.

This clone was counted between two and nine times. This sample includes further DNA sequences coding for the same CDR3. CDR3 nucleotide sequence: TGTGCCAGCAGCTCCGCCGGGAATCAGCCCCAGCATTTT. It translates to CASSSAGNQPQHF. The chain couples TRBV7-2 to TRBJ1-5; D is uncertain. Germline V CDR1 and CDR2: SGHTA, FQGNSA. The V end lost 4 bases, the J end lost 4 bases, and 8 bases lay between the germline ends. The CDR3 runs 13 residues.

This chain joins TRBV28 and TRBJ2-3; D is uncertain. CDR1 and CDR2 (germline): MDHEN, SYDVKM. V was trimmed by 5 bases and J by 0 bases, leaving 15 bases between them. This CDR3 region has 16 residues. CDR3 nucleotide sequence: TGTGCCAGCAGTCCTCCCTGGGCGGCTAGCACAGATACGCAGTATTTT. Translated: CASSPPWAASTDTQYF.

The chain employs TRBV10-2 and TRBJ2-7, with 12 bases that match TRBD1. CDR3 size: 16 residues. The germline V gene encodes CDR1 WSHSY and CDR2 SAAADI. Germline trimming cut 6 bases from V and 5 bases from J; bases unmatched to any gene: 11. The CDR3 loop is CASRGQGAPLIDEQYF. The CDR3 nucleotides read TGCGCCAGCAGGGGACAGGGGGCCCCCCTAATCGACGAGCAGTACTTC.

The chain is built from TRBV7-8 and TRBJ1-6, with D maybe TRBD1 (6 bases). CDR3 length: 12 amino acids. Germline V gene lookup returns CDR1 SGHVS and CDR2 FQNEAQ. Deletions cut 5 bases from V and 8 bases from J, with 7 bases between. CDR3 residues: CASSHRDSPLHF. Written as DNA, the CDR3 is TGTGCCAGCAGCCACAGGGATTCACCCCTCCACTTT.